This T cell receptor (beta chain) was identified in a study of T cell repertoires in cytomegalovirus infection. Study-level background: CMV epitopes, recently identified HLA-C-restricted and well-studied HLA-B-restricted, were used. Broader study findings: Cumulative public TCR beta family frequency identified carriers of CMV plus the relevant HLA. The response measured ex vivo was dominated by TCR beta clonotypes (HLA-C-restricted and CMV-specific).

Germline CDR1 is DFQATT and CDR2 is SNEGSKA (reference sequence). Trimming removed 3 bases from V and 2 bases from J, with 5 bases in between. The CDR3 covers 12 residues. In regard to this clonotype: Its antigen is not identified.

Each CDR3 protein is one row after TCRdb ran MiXCR on the reads. The data contain about 83,000 distinct CDR3 sequences, approximately 45% of them singletons. The sequence was collected from a human donor in good health (CMV status not recorded). Some clones in this sample may be carry-over from other donors' samples. The sample here was CD8+ T cells from cultured PBMCs, taken from culture after CMV antigen stimulation. This chain uses TRBV20-1 with TRBJ1-5, with a weak D call TRBD1 (5 bases). DNA of the CDR3: TGCAGTGCTAGCAGGGGCAATCAGCCCCAGCATTTT. Residues: CSASRGNQPQHF.